One and the same sample provided the 4 T cell receptor beta chains below, sequenced in a study of technical replicates of blood from several donors. Libraries were prepared by immunoSEQ multiplex PCR; TCRdb keeps only in-frame clonotypes and omits some of them. The sample records under 85,000 clones, 85% to 95% being singletons. Sequenced sample: T cells isolated from PBMCs. The receptors derive from a human donor in good health.

The chain combines TRBV5-6 with TRBJ1-2, with TRBD1 as a possible D gene (5 bases). From germline, CDR1 is SGHDT and CDR2 YYEEEE. V shed 1 base and J shed 5 bases, with 18 bases lying between them. The CDR3 extends over 16 amino acids. The CDR3 DNA follows: TGTGCCAGCAGCTTGAGGGCAGGGTATAAGGGATATGGCTACACCTTC. This codes for CASSLRAGYKGYGYTF. Full variable domain (missing parts from reference TRBV5-6 and TRBJ1-2): DAGVTQSPTHLIKTRGQQVTLRCSPKSGHDTVSWYQQALGQGPQFIFQYYEEEERQRGNFPDRFSGHQFPNYSSELNVNALLLGDSALYLCASSLRAGYKGYGYTFGSGTRLTVV.

The gene calls are TRBV9 and TRBJ1-3; 7 nucleotides line up with TRBD1. The length of the CDR3 is 16 residues. The V segment lost 4 bases and the J segment 4 bases; nucleotides outside the gene matches: 11. Germline values: CDR1 SGDLS, CDR2 YYNGEE. The CDR3: CASSLRQGQGGNTIYF. Here the CDR3 DNA reads TGTGCCAGCAGCCTGAGACAGGGCCAAGGGGGAAACACCATATATTTT. Together with reference TRBV9 and TRBJ1-3, the CDR3 gives the full variable domain: DSGVTQTPKHLITATGQRVTLRCSPRSGDLSVYWYQQSLDQGLQFLIQYYNGEERAKGNILERFSAQQFPDLHSELNLSSLELGDSALYFCASSLRQGQGGNTIYFGEGSWLTVV.

This chain links TRBV2 with TRBJ1-4, with D maybe TRBD1 (5 bases). The CDR3 contains 14 residues. The V gene lost 4 bases and the J gene lost 3 bases, with 9 bases spanning the gap. Germline assignment: CDR1 SNHLY and CDR2 FYNNEI. The CDR3 sequence is CASSVGTANEKLFF. The CDR3 region has the DNA TGTGCCAGCAGTGTGGGGACTGCTAATGAAAAACTGTTTTTT. Full variable domain (remainder filled in from reference TRBV2 and TRBJ1-4): EPEVTQTPSHQVTQMGQEVILRCVPISNHLYFYWYRQILGQKVEFLVSFYNNEISEKSEIFDDQFSVERPDGSNFTLKIRSTKLEDSAMYFCASSVGTANEKLFFGSGTQLSVL.

The V gene is TRBV9, the J gene TRBJ2-3; 15 positions agree with TRBD2. J lost 1 base, V lost 4 bases, and 7 bases had no gene match. This CDR3 spans 18 amino acids. Germline CDR1 is SGDLS and CDR2 is YYNGEE. The CDR3 protein is CASSPGLAGGPGTDTQYF. The CDR3, as DNA: TGTGCCAGCAGCCCTGGACTAGCGGGAGGGCCGGGCACAGATACGCAGTATTTT.